This TCR beta chain was observed in a study of cytomegalovirus exposure and HLA in healthy donors. Overall study results and limits: TCR beta chains associated with HLA were, in a later analysis, more clonally expanded than equally common others.

Worth noting for this clone: As yet, its antigen is unknown.

60 Vbeta and 13 Jbeta primers were used in PCR. The assay was immunoSEQ multiplex PCR, and TCRdb's table has in-frame clones only and misses some. Of over 100,000 clones listed, roughly 9.6% are singletons. Trimming took 2 bases from V and 10 from J, leaving 14 bases between them. Looked up from germline, CDR1 is LNHDA and CDR2 is SQIVND (reference sequence). The CDR3 has 13 amino acids. Sequencing used PBMCs. This rearrangement joins TRBV19 to TRBJ1-1; a possible D gene is TRBD1 (5 bases). This receptor was taken from a woman in her forties in good health and CMV-seropositive. The CDR3 DNA reads as TGTGCCAGTAGTATATCGGCAGCCGGGGGAGCTTTCTTT. Translating gives CASSISAAGGAFF. Full variable domain (rest looked up from reference TRBV19 and TRBJ1-1): DGGITQSPKYLFRKEGQNVTLSCEQNLNHDAMYWYRQDPGQGLRLIYYSQIVNDFQKGDIAEGYSVSREKKESFPLTVTSAQKNPTAFYLCASSISAAGGAFFGQGTRLTVV.